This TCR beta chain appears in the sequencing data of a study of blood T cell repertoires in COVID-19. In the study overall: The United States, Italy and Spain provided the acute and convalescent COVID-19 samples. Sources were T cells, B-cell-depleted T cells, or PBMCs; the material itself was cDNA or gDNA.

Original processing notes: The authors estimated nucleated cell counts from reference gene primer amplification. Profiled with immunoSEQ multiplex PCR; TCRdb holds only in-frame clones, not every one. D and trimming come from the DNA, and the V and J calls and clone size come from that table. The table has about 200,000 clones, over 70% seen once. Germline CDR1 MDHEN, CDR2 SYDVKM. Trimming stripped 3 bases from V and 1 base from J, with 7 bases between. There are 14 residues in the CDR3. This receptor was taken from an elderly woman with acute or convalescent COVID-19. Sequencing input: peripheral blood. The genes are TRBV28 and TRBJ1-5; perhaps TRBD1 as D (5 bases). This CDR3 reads CASSFRESNQPQHF. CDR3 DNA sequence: TGTGCCAGCAGTTTCAGGGAAAGCAATCAGCCCCAGCATTTT.